These T cell receptor beta chains were read from a single sample in a study of blood T cell repertoires in COVID-19. Here immunoSEQ multiplex PCR was the method, and the copy in TCRdb shows in-frame clones only, minus some. In the table there are over 250,000 clones, approximately 85% of which are singletons. The specimen sequenced was peripheral blood. These receptors all stem from a man in his fifties with active or convalescent COVID-19. Both conserved end residues are part of each CDR3. A D gene is named only where the DNA matches it firmly. Only some rows state a clone size, as once, few, many or a class for expanded clones.

clone_size: NA; j_call: TRBJ1-1; v_call: TRBV6-1; d_call: TRBD1; cdr3_aa: CASSEALGGGGETHAFF; cdr3_nt: TGTGCCAGCAGTGAAGCGTTAGGGGGCGGAGGGGAGACACACGCTTTCTTT
clone_size: NA; j_call: TRBJ2-7; v_call: TRBV18; d_call: NA; cdr3_aa: CASSPPGGGEQYF; cdr3_nt: TGTGCCAGCTCACCACCGGGAGGGGGCGAGCAGTACTTC
clone_size: once; j_call: TRBJ1-1; v_call: TRBV20-1; d_call: NA; cdr3_aa: CSAEGEVEAFF; cdr3_nt: TGCAGTGCCGAAGGGGAGGTTGAAGCTTTCTTT
clone_size: few; j_call: TRBJ2-7; v_call: TRBV4-1; d_call: NA; cdr3_aa: CASSSPGGSYEQYF; cdr3_nt: TGCGCCAGCAGCAGCCCGGGTGGCTCCTACGAGCAGTACTTC
clone_size: NA; j_call: TRBJ1-1; v_call: TRBV5-1; d_call: NA; cdr3_aa: CASSLEPGGKNTEAFF; cdr3_nt: TGCGCCAGCAGCTTGGAACCGGGGGGAAAAAACACTGAAGCTTTCTTT
clone_size: few; j_call: TRBJ1-5; v_call: TRBV30; d_call: NA; cdr3_aa: CAWSITSVQPQHF; cdr3_nt: TGTGCCTGGAGTATAACGTCAGTTCAGCCCCAGCATTTT
clone_size: NA; j_call: TRBJ1-2; v_call: TRBV28; d_call: TRBD1; cdr3_aa: CASNPGTANYGYTF; cdr3_nt: TGTGCCAGCAACCCGGGGACAGCTAACTATGGCTACACCTTC
clone_size: NA; j_call: TRBJ1-5; v_call: TRBV27; d_call: TRBD1; cdr3_aa: CASSSRTGYSGQGSQPQHF; cdr3_nt: TGTGCCAGCAGTTCCCGTACAGGATATTCGGGACAGGGAAGTCAGCCCCAGCATTTT
clone_size: NA; j_call: TRBJ1-2; v_call: TRBV28; d_call: TRBD1; cdr3_aa: CASRGQGETNYGYTF; cdr3_nt: TGTGCCAGCAGGGGACAGGGCGAAACTAACTATGGCTACACCTTC
clone_size: once; j_call: TRBJ2-3; v_call: TRBV5-1; d_call: TRBD2; cdr3_aa: CASSLAGGDTQYF; cdr3_nt: TGCGCCAGCAGCTTGGCGGGGGGAGATACGCAGTATTTT
clone_size: NA; j_call: TRBJ1-1; v_call: TRBV19; d_call: NA; cdr3_aa: CASSLGQRGLIRTEAFF; cdr3_nt: TGTGCCAGTAGTTTAGGACAGAGGGGGTTAATTCGGACTGAAGCTTTCTTT
clone_size: NA; j_call: TRBJ1-1; v_call: TRBV19; d_call: NA; cdr3_aa: CATRAGRNTEAFF; cdr3_nt: TGTGCCACTAGGGCAGGGCGTAACACTGAAGCTTTCTTT
clone_size: few; j_call: TRBJ2-3; v_call: TRBV6-1; d_call: TRBD2; cdr3_aa: CASSEVSGTSGRDTQYF; cdr3_nt: TGTGCCAGCAGTGAAGTCTCCGGGACTAGCGGGAGGGATACGCAGTATTTT
clone_size: once; j_call: TRBJ2-7; v_call: TRBV12-3/TRBV12-4; d_call: TRBD1; cdr3_aa: CASSPLAGGQYF; cdr3_nt: TGTGCCAGCAGTCCCCTGGCAGGGGGGCAGTACTTC
clone_size: once; j_call: TRBJ2-7; v_call: TRBV4-1; d_call: TRBD2; cdr3_aa: CASSQDTASGSYEQYF; cdr3_nt: TGCGCCAGCAGCCAAGATACGGCTAGCGGATCCTACGAGCAGTACTTC
clone_size: once; j_call: TRBJ2-2; v_call: TRBV5-1; d_call: NA; cdr3_aa: CASSGGGSNTGELFF; cdr3_nt: TGCGCCAGCAGCGGGGGCGGATCGAACACCGGGGAGCTGTTTTTT
clone_size: few; j_call: TRBJ2-5; v_call: TRBV7-2; d_call: TRBD2; cdr3_aa: CASSLVLAVSETQYF; cdr3_nt: TGTGCCAGCAGCTTAGTTCTAGCGGTGTCAGAGACCCAGTACTTC
clone_size: NA; j_call: TRBJ2-3; v_call: TRBV7-2; d_call: NA; cdr3_aa: CASSFDRNTDTQYF; cdr3_nt: TGTGCCAGCAGCTTCGACAGGAACACAGATACGCAGTATTTT
clone_size: once; j_call: TRBJ2-1; v_call: TRBV6-2/TRBV6-3; d_call: TRBD2; cdr3_aa: CASSGRLAGSYNEQFF; cdr3_nt: TGTGCCAGCAGTGGACGACTAGCGGGCTCCTACAATGAGCAGTTCTTC
clone_size: NA; j_call: TRBJ2-7; v_call: TRBV9; d_call: TRBD1; cdr3_aa: CASSAGTGLSYEQYF; cdr3_nt: TGTGCCAGCAGCGCGGGGACAGGCCTCTCCTACGAGCAGTACTTC
clone_size: NA; j_call: TRBJ2-7; v_call: TRBV30; d_call: TRBD1; cdr3_aa: CAWSVGTGATYEQYF; cdr3_nt: TGTGCCTGGAGTGTAGGGACAGGGGCAACCTACGAGCAGTACTTC
clone_size: NA; j_call: TRBJ1-2; v_call: TRBV14; d_call: NA; cdr3_aa: CASSQVYAGPPYGYTF; cdr3_nt: TGTGCCAGCAGCCAAGTATACGCGGGGCCCCCCTATGGCTACACCTTC
clone_size: once; j_call: TRBJ1-1; v_call: TRBV28; d_call: NA; cdr3_aa: CASSFVRVGGDTEAFF; cdr3_nt: TGTGCCAGCAGTTTTGTTAGGGTCGGAGGAGACACTGAAGCTTTCTTT
clone_size: NA; j_call: TRBJ1-6; v_call: TRBV3-1/TRBV3-2; d_call: NA; cdr3_aa: CASSQDIRGSSYNSPLHF; cdr3_nt: TGTGCCAGCAGCCAAGATATAAGGGGGAGCTCCTATAATTCACCCCTCCACTTT
clone_size: few; j_call: TRBJ2-2; v_call: TRBV2; d_call: NA; cdr3_aa: CASSGRGSTGELFF; cdr3_nt: TGTGCCAGCAGTGGAAGGGGGAGCACCGGGGAGCTGTTTTTT
clone_size: few; j_call: TRBJ2-7; v_call: TRBV5-6; d_call: NA; cdr3_aa: CACTRGSRDEQYF; cdr3_nt: TGTGCCTGCACCCGGGGGAGTAGAGACGAGCAGTACTTC
clone_size: NA; j_call: TRBJ2-5; v_call: TRBV2; d_call: TRBD1; cdr3_aa: CATRGDRWQETQYF; cdr3_nt: TGTGCCACCAGGGGGGACAGGTGGCAAGAGACCCAGTACTTC
clone_size: NA; j_call: TRBJ2-7; v_call: TRBV7-6; d_call: NA; cdr3_aa: CASSPGGFYEQYF; cdr3_nt: TGTGCCAGCAGCCCCGGGGGTTTCTACGAGCAGTACTTC
clone_size: NA; j_call: TRBJ1-1; v_call: TRBV7-8; d_call: NA; cdr3_aa: CASSLEKTRGNEAFF; cdr3_nt: TGTGCCAGCAGCCTCGAAAAAACGAGAGGAAATGAAGCTTTCTTT
clone_size: NA; j_call: TRBJ2-5; v_call: TRBV14; d_call: NA; cdr3_aa: CASSPGQKGETQYF; cdr3_nt: TGTGCCAGCAGCCCCGGACAGAAAGGAGAGACCCAGTACTTC
clone_size: NA; j_call: TRBJ2-3; v_call: TRBV10-3; d_call: TRBD2; cdr3_aa: CAITESLGGSMDTQYF; cdr3_nt: TGTGCCATCACCGAGTCCCTGGGGGGGAGTATGGATACGCAGTATTTT
clone_size: NA; j_call: TRBJ1-1; v_call: TRBV30; d_call: NA; cdr3_aa: CAWRDRGRTEAFF; cdr3_nt: TGTGCCTGGAGGGACCGTGGGAGGACTGAAGCTTTCTTT
clone_size: once; j_call: TRBJ2-3; v_call: TRBV7-6; d_call: NA; cdr3_aa: CASSRLSGDPSTDTQYF; cdr3_nt: TGTGCCAGCAGCCGACTTTCGGGAGACCCAAGCACAGATACGCAGTATTTT
clone_size: NA; j_call: TRBJ2-7; v_call: TRBV28; d_call: TRBD1; cdr3_aa: CASMGQGTHEQYF; cdr3_nt: TGTGCCAGCATGGGACAGGGGACCCACGAGCAGTACTTC
clone_size: NA; j_call: TRBJ2-2; v_call: TRBV7-9; d_call: TRBD1; cdr3_aa: CASSPDPGQGRSNTGELFF; cdr3_nt: TGTGCCAGCAGCCCAGACCCGGGACAGGGAAGGTCGAACACCGGGGAGCTGTTTTTT
clone_size: once; j_call: TRBJ1-1; v_call: TRBV7-2; d_call: NA; cdr3_aa: CASSLTQGRTEAFF; cdr3_nt: TGTGCCAGCAGCTTAACGCAGGGCCGGACTGAAGCTTTCTTT
clone_size: NA; j_call: TRBJ2-7; v_call: TRBV15; d_call: TRBD1; cdr3_aa: CATSRARQGPSAYEQYF; cdr3_nt: TGTGCCACCAGCAGAGCCAGACAGGGTCCCTCCGCCTACGAGCAGTACTTC
clone_size: NA; j_call: TRBJ2-2; v_call: TRBV12-3/TRBV12-4; d_call: NA; cdr3_aa: CALRGNGGELFF; cdr3_nt: TGTGCCCTTAGGGGTAACGGCGGGGAGCTGTTTTTT
clone_size: NA; j_call: TRBJ2-3; v_call: TRBV19; d_call: TRBD2; cdr3_aa: CASSKDVGSSGVTDTQYF; cdr3_nt: TGTGCCAGTAGTAAGGACGTGGGGTCTAGCGGGGTAACAGATACGCAGTATTTT
clone_size: NA; j_call: TRBJ1-2; v_call: TRBV6-1; d_call: NA; cdr3_aa: CASSEAGSYGYTF; cdr3_nt: TGTGCCAGCAGTGAAGCGGGCAGCTATGGCTACACCTTC